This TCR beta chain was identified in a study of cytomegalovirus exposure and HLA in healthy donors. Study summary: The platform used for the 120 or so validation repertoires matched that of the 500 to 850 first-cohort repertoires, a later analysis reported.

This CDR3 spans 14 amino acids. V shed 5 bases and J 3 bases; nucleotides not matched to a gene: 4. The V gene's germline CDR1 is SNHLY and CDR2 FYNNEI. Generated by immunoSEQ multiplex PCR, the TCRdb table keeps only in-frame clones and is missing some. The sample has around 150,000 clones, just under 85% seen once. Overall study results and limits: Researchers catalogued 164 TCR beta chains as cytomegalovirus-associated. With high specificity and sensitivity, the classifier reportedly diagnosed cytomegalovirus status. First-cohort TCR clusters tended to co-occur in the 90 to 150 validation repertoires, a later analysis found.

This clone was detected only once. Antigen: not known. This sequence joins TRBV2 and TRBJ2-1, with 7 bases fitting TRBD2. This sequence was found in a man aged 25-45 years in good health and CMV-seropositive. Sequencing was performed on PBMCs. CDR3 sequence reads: CASSSGVSYNEQFF. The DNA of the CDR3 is TGTGCCAGCAGTAGCGGGGTTAGCTACAATGAGCAGTTCTTC. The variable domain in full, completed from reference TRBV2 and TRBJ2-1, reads EPEVTQTPSHQVTQMGQEVILRCVPISNHLYFYWYRQILGQKVEFLVSFYNNEISEKSEIFDDQFSVERPDGSNFTLKIRSTKLEDSAMYFCASSSGVSYNEQFFGPGTRLTVL.